This TCR beta chain comes out of a study of blood T cell repertoires in COVID-19. Whole-study context: Sites across the United States, Italy and Spain contributed samples from acute and convalescent COVID-19. The analysed material was cDNA or gDNA that came from T cells, B-cell-depleted T cells, or PBMCs.

The V segment lost 3 bases and the J segment 6 bases; nucleotides outside the gene matches: 4. The CDR3 has 13 amino acids. Germline CDR1 reads SGHVS; CDR2 reads FQNEAQ. The table came from immunoSEQ multiplex PCR; TCRdb's copy has only in-frame clones and leaves some out. This sample has approximately 26,000 clones; 90% occur once, and the top ten carry more than 1.5%. The clonotype comes from a woman in her sixties with active COVID-19. Sequenced sample: peripheral blood. V gene TRBV7-8 combines with J gene TRBJ2-7; 8 bases agree with TRBD1. The CDR3 region is CASSLRQGLEQYF. In nucleotides, the CDR3 is TGTGCCAGCAGCTTGAGACAGGGGCTCGAGCAGTACTTC.